This record concerns one T cell receptor (beta chain) sequence. The CDR3 contains 19 residues. The germline V and J ends were trimmed by 4 bases and 0 bases, with 22 bases remaining between them. Germline CDR1 reads SEHNR; CDR2 reads FQNEAQ (reference sequence). These data belong to a study of blood T cell repertoires in COVID-19. Repertoires were generated with immunoSEQ multiplex PCR, while TCRdb's copy carries only in-frame clones and drops some. The sample lists 150,000 to 170,000 clones, approximately 83% seen once, with over 25% in the top ten. The receptor comes from an older woman with acute or convalescent COVID-19. The chain joins TRBV7-9 to TRBJ1-3, with D maybe TRBD1 (5 bases). Sequenced sample: peripheral blood. CDR3 in DNA: TGTGCCAGCAGCTCTCTCCCTGTGGGGGGGATGCTCTCTGGAAACACCATATATTTT. Its protein product is CASSSLPVGGMLSGNTIYF.